A single sample is the source of the 26 T cell receptor beta chains below, sequenced in a study of regulatory T cells in long-lasting Graves disease. Arm-PCR of CDR3 regions and iRepertoire HTBI primers were used to build TCR beta libraries. TCRdb independently ran MiXCR on the multiplex PCR reads; one entry per CDR3 protein. The table includes more than 400,000 distinct CDR3 sequences, about a sixth detected once. The time point: newly diagnosed GD, antithyroid drugs for less than 3 months. TCR sequences were obtained from RNA taken from PBMCs. These data were likewise used in another study, on T cells in Graves' hyperthyroidism and ophthalmopathy.

The sequencing here drew on peripheral blood mononuclear cells (PBMCs), taken at new diagnosis, from a patient treated with antithyroid drugs. The receptors come from a man aged 35 to 55 with Graves disease.

The chain is built from TRBV6-5 and TRBJ2-2; D unresolved. The germline CDR1 and CDR2 sequences are MNHEY and SVGAGI. This CDR3 is built from 14 residues. V gave up 8 bases and J gave up 4 bases, with 14 bases separating them. The CDR3 protein is CASCSVKGTGELFF. CDR3 DNA sequence: TGTGCCAGCTGTTCCGTGAAGGGCACCGGGGAGCTGTTTTTT.

This clonotype showed up many times. The J gene is TRBJ2-5, the V gene TRBV28; weak D call: TRBD2 (6 bases). CDR3 length: 14 residues. V lost 6 bases, J lost 5 bases, and 16 bases lay in between. The germline gives CDR1 MDHEN, CDR2 SYDVKM. The CDR3 sequence: CASSTNRERETQYF. The DNA of the CDR3 is TGTGCCAGCAGCACAAACCGGGAGAGGGAGACCCAGTACTTC.

The chain couples TRBV11-2 to TRBJ2-2; D unresolved. Trimming took 2 bases from V and 3 from J, leaving 7 bases between them. CDR1 and CDR2 (germline): SGHAT, FQNNGV. The CDR3 loop spans 14 amino acids. CDR3 sequence reads: CASSLIRDTGELFF. CDR3 bases: TGTGCCAGCAGCTTAATTCGAGACACCGGGGAGCTGTTTTTT. Full variable domain (missing parts from reference TRBV11-2 and TRBJ2-2): EAGVAQSPRYKIIEKRQSVAFWCNPISGHATLYWYQQILGQGPKLLIQFQNNGVVDDSQLPKDRFSAERLKGVDSTLKIQPAKLEDSAVYLCASSLIRDTGELFFGEGSRLTVL.

In its sample, this clonotype was seen many times. The genes are TRBV28 and TRBJ2-4; D may be TRBD1 or TRBD2 (5 bases each). CDR1 MDHEN and CDR2 SYDVKM come from the germline V gene. The CDR3 length is 16 residues. The germline V and J ends were trimmed by 3 bases and 1 base, with 13 bases remaining between them. The CDR3 DNA sequence: TGTGCCAGCAGTTTGGTCGGGGCCGCGGCCAAAAACATTCAGTACTTC. This gives the protein CASSLVGAAAKNIQYF.

In this sample, this clonotype turned up a few times. The chain combines TRBV20-1 with TRBJ2-3; TRBD2 matches 11 bases. V was clipped by 0 bases and J by 4 bases; unmatched bases: 6. The CDR3 extends over 16 amino acids. Germline V CDR1 and CDR2: DFQATT, SNEGSKA (reference sequence). CDR3 nucleotide sequence: TGCAGTGCTAGAGATCTTATAGCGGGAGGGTCAGATACGCAGTATTTT. Its protein is CSARDLIAGGSDTQYF.

V gene TRBV2 combines with J gene TRBJ2-7; no clear D gene. This CDR3 region has 13 residues. Germline V lookup: CDR1 SNHLY, CDR2 FYNNEI. V shed 8 bases and J shed 4 bases, with 15 bases lying between them. The CDR3 DNA sequence: TGTGCCAGCCGGAGCAGAGGAAATTACGAGCAGTACTTC. Amino acid sequence: CASRSRGNYEQYF.

This clonotype was seen repeatedly, ten times or more. The CDR3 sequence: CASRSQGAGEDTQYF. In DNA form, the CDR3 reads TGTGCCAGCAGGTCACAGGGGGCTGGAGAAGATACGCAGTATTTT. The chain carries TRBV7-9 and TRBJ2-3, with 9 positions matching TRBD1. The CDR3 runs to 15 residues. The germline CDR1 and CDR2 sequences are SEHNR and FQNEAQ (reference sequence). V gave up 6 bases and J gave up 5 bases; unmatched junction bases: 9.

CDR3 bases: TGTGCCACCAGGAGCCCGCACGAAAGCGGGAGGAAGGACGTGCAGTACTTC. This translates into CATRSPHESGRKDVQYF. This chain joins TRBV6-2 or TRBV6-3 and TRBJ2-7; TRBD2 agrees at 9 bases. The V gene's germline CDR1 is MNHEY and CDR2 SVGEGT. Unmatched junction bases numbered 25, after V lost 10 bases and J lost 9 bases. The CDR3 has 17 amino acids.

The chain links TRBV9 to TRBJ2-2; D is possibly TRBD1 (5 bases). The CDR3 runs to 16 residues. V lost 0 bases, J lost 5 bases, and 14 bases lay in between. The germline CDR1 and CDR2 sequences are SGDLS and YYNGEE. The CDR3, as DNA: TGTGCCAGCAGCGTAGAGGGGAACAGCCGGACCGGGGAGCTGTTTTTT. It encodes CASSVEGNSRTGELFF.

This clonotype was counted at least ten times. The chain couples TRBV18 to TRBJ1-1; D gene uncertain. CDR3 length: 13 amino acids. Germline V gives CDR1 KGHSH, CDR2 LQKENI. Trimming left V 5 bases short and J 4 bases short, with 11 bases between. The CDR3 is CASSNLPGTEAFF. CDR3 nucleotide sequence: TGTGCCAGCTCAAACCTCCCGGGCACTGAAGCTTTCTTT.

J is TRBJ2-1 and V is TRBV7-9; 14 bases line up with TRBD2. There are 17 residues in the CDR3. The germline V gene has CDR1 SEHNR and CDR2 FQNEAQ (reference sequence). Germline trimming cut 6 bases from V and 2 bases from J; bases unmatched to any gene: 6. CDR3 amino acids: CASRGTSGRGTYNEQFF. CDR3 nucleotide sequence: TGTGCCAGCAGAGGGACTAGCGGGAGAGGAACCTACAATGAGCAGTTCTTC.

This clonotype was picked up many times. The genes are TRBV7-2 and TRBJ2-1, with 8 bases that match TRBD2. CDR3 length: 15 amino acids. V gave up 5 bases and J gave up 5 bases; unmatched junction bases: 8. Germline V gene data show CDR1 as SGHTA and CDR2 as FQGNSA. The CDR3, as DNA: TGTGCCAGCAGCAGAGGGGCGGGAGGCCACAATGAGCAGTTCTTC. Translating it yields CASSRGAGGHNEQFF.

Ten or more counts support this clonotype. This chain joins TRBV28 and TRBJ2-5, with 7 bases identical to TRBD1. Germline CDR1 reads MDHEN; CDR2 reads SYDVKM. The junction had 7 bases not matched to a gene; V was cut back by 5 bases and J by 1 base. The CDR3 runs 15 residues. The CDR3 DNA sequence: TGTGCCAGCAGTGTACTCTGGACAGGCCAAGAGACCCAGTACTTC. Translating gives CASSVLWTGQETQYF.

CDR3 protein: CASSQGQGQQPQHF. In DNA, the CDR3 is TGCGCCAGCAGCCAGGGACAGGGCCAACAGCCCCAGCATTTT. V and J are TRBV5-1 and TRBJ1-5; TRBD1 aligns across 9 bases. This CDR3 has 14 residues. After removal of 4 bases from V and 7 bases from J, the junction contained 6 bases not matched to a gene. Germline V CDR1 and CDR2: SGHRS, YFSETQ.

This clonotype came up many times. The V call is TRBV20-1, the J call TRBJ2-3, with 10 positions matching TRBD1. In germline, CDR1 is DFQATT, CDR2 SNEGSKA (reference sequence). This CDR3 contains 15 residues. V shed 0 bases and J 4 bases; nucleotides not matched to a gene: 4. The CDR3 DNA sequence: TGCAGTGCTAGAGATGCGGACAGGGGGGCAGATACGCAGTATTTT. Translating it yields CSARDADRGADTQYF.

The V call is TRBV7-9, the J call TRBJ2-1, with TRBD2 matching over 7 bases. Unmatched junction bases numbered 7, after V lost 4 bases and J lost 4 bases. The length of the CDR3 is 15 residues. Germline CDR1 reads SEHNR; CDR2 reads FQNEAQ (reference sequence). CDR3 nucleotide sequence: TGTGCCAGCAGCTACCGGCGGGAGCCATACAATGAGCAGTTCTTC. Translation gives CASSYRREPYNEQFF. Full variable domain (outside the CDR3, taken from reference TRBV7-9 and TRBJ2-1): DTGVSQNPRHKITKRGQNVTFRCDPISEHNRLYWYRQTLGQGPEFLTYFQNEAQLEKSRLLSDRFSAERPKGSFSTLEIQRTEQGDSAMYLCASSYRREPYNEQFFGPGTRLTVL.

Turning to this clonotype: The junction and the germline gene differ at one end; a read error may be behind it. The V and J genes are TRBV7-8 and TRBJ2-7; D is unresolved. Germline assignment: CDR1 SGHVS and CDR2 FQNEAQ. This CDR3 contains 15 residues. CDR3 in DNA: TGCGCCAGCAGCCAAGATTTTTCGGAAACCTACGAGCAGTACTTC. It codes for CASSQDFSETYEQYF.

This clonotype was seen at least ten times. The V and J genes are TRBV7-2 and TRBJ1-2; D remains ambiguous. Per the germline V gene, CDR1 is SGHTA and CDR2 is FQGNSA. The CDR3 extends over 15 amino acids. The germline V and J ends were trimmed by 5 bases and 3 bases, with 16 bases remaining between them. The CDR3 reads CASSTSVQLDYGYTF. CDR3 DNA sequence: TGTGCCAGCAGCACAAGCGTACAATTGGACTATGGCTACACCTTC.

Comments on this clonotype: A read error may produce the germline difference seen at one junction end. The gene calls are TRBV27 and TRBJ2-1; 9 positions agree with TRBD1. Germline values: CDR1 MNHEY, CDR2 SMNVEV (reference sequence). The CDR3 runs to 14 residues. The CDR3 nucleotides read TGTGCCAGCAGACAGGGGGCGCCCAACAATGAGCGGTTCTTC. This gives the protein CASRQGAPNNERFF.

This clonotype appeared many times. The chain employs TRBV7-8 and TRBJ2-7; 7 bases line up with TRBD2. CDR3 length equals 15 residues. The germline gives CDR1 SGHVS, CDR2 FQNEAQ. V was clipped by 5 bases and J by 2 bases; unmatched bases: 9. The CDR3 coding sequence is TGTGCCAGCAGCGCCGTGGCGGGAGCTCCCTACGAGCAGTACTTC. Amino acid sequence: CASSAVAGAPYEQYF.

In its sample, this clonotype was seen many times. V is TRBV18 and J is TRBJ1-1; D is perhaps TRBD1 (6 bases). Deletions cut 5 bases from V and 1 base from J, with 14 bases between. This CDR3 has 15 residues. Germline V gene lookup returns CDR1 KGHSH and CDR2 LQKENI. CDR3 sequence: CASSAGPGQNTEAFF. Written as DNA, the CDR3 is TGTGCCAGCTCAGCAGGGCCGGGACAGAACACTGAAGCTTTCTTT.

This clonotype has a count of ten or more. The chain uses TRBV13 and TRBJ1-4; a weak D match, TRBD1 (5 bases). Trimming left V 5 bases short and J 8 bases short, with 15 bases between. Germline V gives CDR1 PRHDT, CDR2 FYEKMQ (reference sequence). There are 14 residues in the CDR3. CDR3 region: CASSTRTGREKLFF. The CDR3 DNA is TGTGCCAGCAGCACAAGAACAGGACGCGAAAAACTGTTTTTT.

This clonotype was detected ten times or more. The chain has TRBV2 and TRBJ2-7; tentatively, D is TRBD1 (5 bases). V shed 2 bases and J shed 4 bases, with 12 bases lying between them. This CDR3 contains 14 residues. From germline, CDR1 is SNHLY and CDR2 FYNNEI. Here the CDR3 reads CASSEPGSTYEQYF. The CDR3 DNA is TGTGCCAGCAGTGAACCAGGGTCGACTTACGAGCAGTACTTC.

This chain uses TRBV28 with TRBJ2-1, with TRBD1 identical over 8 bases. The V gene's germline CDR1 is MDHEN and CDR2 SYDVKM. The trim removed 3 bases at V and 7 bases at J, leaving 8 bases unmatched. There are 15 residues in the CDR3. The CDR3 DNA sequence: TGTGCCAGCAGTTTCCGACAGGGGACGGGGAATGAGCAGTTCTTC. Its protein product is CASSFRQGTGNEQFF.

A few counts support this clonotype. The chain combines TRBV15 with TRBJ1-4, with 9 bases aligning to TRBD1. CDR3 length equals 15 residues. CDR1 and CDR2 (germline): LNHNV, YYDKDF (reference sequence). V gave up 3 bases and J gave up 8 bases; unmatched junction bases: 7. The CDR3 DNA follows: TGTGCCACCAGCAGGGGGACAGGGAAGGGGGAAAAACTGTTTTTT. Its protein product is CATSRGTGKGEKLFF.

A few counts support this clonotype. The genes are TRBV5-1 and TRBJ2-7; a weak D match, TRBD1 (5 bases). This CDR3 is 12 amino acids long. V lost 5 bases to trimming and J lost 3 bases, with 9 bases between them. Germline loops: CDR1 SGHRS, CDR2 YFSETQ. CDR3 nucleotides: TGCGCCAGCAGGACAGACAACTACGAGCAGTACTTC. It is translated as CASRTDNYEQYF.